The rows below give T cell receptor beta chains drawn from one sample of a study of blood T cell repertoires in COVID-19. Produced via immunoSEQ multiplex PCR; TCRdb's table is partial and in-frame only. The table records some 460,000 clones, 70% to 90% of them present only once. Sequencing input: PBMCs or T cells enriched from blood (not recorded which). The receptors derive from a woman younger than 30 with acute COVID-19. Each CDR3 is given with its conserved first and last residue. Fields, in order: V gene, clone size, J gene, D gene, CDR3 DNA, CDR3 protein. A D gene is named only where the DNA matches it firmly. Clone size appears in some rows only: once, few, many, or a class for an expanded clone.

>TRBV19|-|TRBJ1-4|-
TGTGCCAGCGCTTGGGAGAGCGAGGTGTTTTTT
CASAWESEVFF
>TRBV18|-|TRBJ2-5|-
TGTGCCAGCTCAGATCTCGTGCCAGAAGAGACCCAGTACTTC
CASSDLVPEETQYF
>TRBV27|-|TRBJ2-7|TRBD1
TGTGCCAGCAGTTTGGCCGGGACAGGGAGCCACGAGCAGTACTTC
CASSLAGTGSHEQYF
>TRBV5-4|-|TRBJ2-7|-
TGTGCCAGCAGCTTGGCGTCGGCGACAGTCTACGAGCAGTACTTC
CASSLASATVYEQYF
>TRBV7-2|-|TRBJ2-7|TRBD2
TGTGCCAGCAGCTCCGGACTAGCGGGAGGCGAGCAGTACTTC
CASSSGLAGGEQYF
>TRBV7-8|-|TRBJ1-1|TRBD1
TGTGCCAGCAGCTCCATCCAGGGGGCGCTGGGGAACACTGAAGCTTTCTTT
CASSSIQGALGNTEAFF
>TRBV28|-|TRBJ1-5|-
TGTGCCAGCAGTCCACCCGACAGGTATCAGCCCCAGCATTTT
CASSPPDRYQPQHF
>TRBV2|-|TRBJ2-5|TRBD1
TGTGCCAGCGTCGACAGGGGGCCAGAGACCCAGTACTTC
CASVDRGPETQYF
>TRBV7-2|-|TRBJ2-7|TRBD2
TGTGCCAGCAGCCTTCCGGGACTAGCGGGGAAGGGAGAGCAGTACTTC
CASSLPGLAGKGEQYF
>TRBV7-8|-|TRBJ1-1|-
TGTGCCAGCAGGGTCAGGATGAACACTGAAGCTTTCTTT
CASRVRMNTEAFF
>TRBV6-6|once|TRBJ1-4|TRBD1
TGTGCCAGCAGTTTGGAGGGACAGGGAAATGAAAAACTGTTTTTT
CASSLEGQGNEKLFF
>TRBV6-4|-|TRBJ2-1|TRBD2
TGTGCCAGCAGTGACGGGACTAGCGGGAGCTCCTACAATGAGCAGTTCTTC
CASSDGTSGSSYNEQFF
>TRBV28|-|TRBJ2-7|TRBD2
TGTGCCAGCAGTTTGTTCGGAAAAACTAGCGGATACCCTACAGAGCAGTACTTC
CASSLFGKTSGYPTEQYF
>TRBV6-6|-|TRBJ2-5|-
TGTGCCAGCAGGCCGAGGGATAGGGAGACCCAGTACTTC
CASRPRDRETQYF
>TRBV19|-|TRBJ1-1|-
TGTGCCAGTAGTGCCTGGCCCGGGGACACTGAAGCTTTCTTT
CASSAWPGDTEAFF
>TRBV19|few|TRBJ1-3|TRBD1
TGTGCCAGTAGCCTATCAAGCGGGACAGGGAACTCTGGAAACACCATATATTTT
CASSLSSGTGNSGNTIYF
>TRBV7-9|-|TRBJ1-4|TRBD1
TGTGCCAGCAGCTTCTCAGGGACAGCCAATGAAAAACTGTTTTTT
CASSFSGTANEKLFF
>TRBV5-4|-|TRBJ2-1|TRBD2
TGTGCCAGCAGCTTAGCGGGAGAGACCAATGAGCAGTTCTTC
CASSLAGETNEQFF
>TRBV5-5|-|TRBJ2-2|TRBD1
TGTGCCAGCAGCTGGGGACAGGTAGACACCGGGGAGCTGTTTTTT
CASSWGQVDTGELFF
>TRBV5-5|-|TRBJ1-1|-
TGTGCCAGCAGTCCAGGACTGGACACTGAAGCTTTCTTT
CASSPGLDTEAFF
>TRBV5-6|-|TRBJ2-1|TRBD1
TGTGCCAGCACCATAAACAGGGGTTTAGGGAATGAGCAGTTCTTC
CASTINRGLGNEQFF
>TRBV28|-|TRBJ1-2|TRBD1
TGTGCCAGCAGTTTCGGACAGGGCCAGAATGGCTACACCTTC
CASSFGQGQNGYTF
>TRBV4-3|-|TRBJ1-2|TRBD1
TGCGCCAGCAGCCAAGAGGGACAGGGGAAGTATGGCTACACCTTC
CASSQEGQGKYGYTF
>TRBV28|-|TRBJ2-7|TRBD1
TGTGCCACCCACCGACAGGGGGGTCACGAGCAGTACTTC
CATHRQGGHEQYF
>TRBV30|-|TRBJ2-3|TRBD2
TGTGCCTGGAGTGGGGTGGGAGGGACGCAGTATTTT
CAWSGVGGTQYF
>TRBV29-1|-|TRBJ2-2|TRBD2
TGCAGCGTCCTTCATAGCGGGGAGACCCATGCCGGGGAGCTGTTTTTT
CSVLHSGETHAGELFF
>TRBV6-1|few|TRBJ2-7|TRBD1
TGTGCCAGCAGTGAAGCGTGGGACAGGGGCTACGGGCAGTACTTC
CASSEAWDRGYGQYF
>TRBV18|-|TRBJ1-1|TRBD1
TGTGCCAGCTCAGTTGGACAGGGGGCTGGCACTGAAGCTTTCTTT
CASSVGQGAGTEAFF
>TRBV5-1|-|TRBJ1-1|-
TGCGCCAGCAGCGTGGGGGCGCAAACTGAAGCTTTCTTT
CASSVGAQTEAFF
>TRBV7-2|-|TRBJ1-2|TRBD1
TGTGCCAGCAGCTCGACGAGGGACAGCTATGGCTACACCTTC
CASSSTRDSYGYTF
>TRBV29-1|-|TRBJ2-5|-
TGCAGCGTTGAAAGGGGGGGAGAGACCCAGTACTTC
CSVERGGETQYF
>TRBV19|-|TRBJ1-5|-
TGTGCCAGTAGTATACAGTCCAGGGATAATCAGCCCCAGCATTTT
CASSIQSRDNQPQHF
>TRBV24-1|-|TRBJ2-3|TRBD1
TGTGCCACCGCAGGGGACAGGGGGCCAGATACGCAGTATTTT
CATAGDRGPDTQYF
>TRBV9|-|TRBJ2-2|TRBD1
TGTGCCAGCAGCGAAACCGGGACAGGGGGTCTCGGGGAGCTGTTTTTT
CASSETGTGGLGELFF
>TRBV25-1|-|TRBJ2-7|TRBD1
TGTGCCAGCATACGGACAGGGGCCTACGAGCAGTACTTC
CASIRTGAYEQYF
>TRBV2|few|TRBJ1-6|-
TGTGCCAGCACTGCGGAGAGCTCCTATAATTCACCCCTCCACTTT
CASTAESSYNSPLHF
>TRBV5-1|-|TRBJ1-1|TRBD1
TGCGCCAGCAGCCCCTCGTTAGGGGGCGAGAACACTGAAGCTTTCTTT
CASSPSLGGENTEAFF
>TRBV9|-|TRBJ2-7|-
TGTGCCAGCAGCGTCTCTGGGGGGGACATAAGGAACGAGCAGTACTTC
CASSVSGGDIRNEQYF
>TRBV13|-|TRBJ1-3|-
TGTGCCAGCAGCTTAGTCGGGGGGAGATCCTCTGGAAACACCATATATTTT
CASSLVGGRSSGNTIYF
>TRBV12-3/TRBV12-4|-|TRBJ1-1|-
TGTGCCAGTAGAGCTTCTGAAGCTTTCTTT
CASRASEAFF
>TRBV7-2|-|TRBJ2-2|TRBD2
TGTGCCAGCAGCTGGGCGGGAGTAAACACCGGGGAGCTGTTTTTT
CASSWAGVNTGELFF
>TRBV7-9|-|TRBJ2-3|-
TGTGCCAGCAACGGGGATACGCAGTATTTT
CASNGDTQYF
>TRBV25-1|-|TRBJ2-7|TRBD1
TGTGCCAGCAGTACCCCCCGACAGGGCCCCTACGAGCAGTACTTC
CASSTPRQGPYEQYF
>TRBV7-8|once|TRBJ1-2|TRBD1
TGTGCCAGCAGCTTAAGACAGGGCTATGGCTACACCTTC
CASSLRQGYGYTF
>TRBV11-2|-|TRBJ1-6|-
TGTGCCAGCAGCTTTATGGGGCGATCTCTCCACTTT
CASSFMGRSLHF
>TRBV18|-|TRBJ1-1|-
TGTGCCAGCTCACCCAATAGCGACACTGAAGCTTTCTTT
CASSPNSDTEAFF
>TRBV30|-|TRBJ2-1|TRBD2
TGTGCCTGGACCTTAGCGGGAGCGTACAATGAGCAGTTCTTC
CAWTLAGAYNEQFF
>TRBV19|-|TRBJ2-7|TRBD2
TGTGCCAGTAGCCCCGGGACTAGTCCCTACGAGCAGTACTTC
CASSPGTSPYEQYF
>TRBV11-2|few|TRBJ2-7|TRBD1
TGTGCCAGCAGCTTGGGACAGGGCGGGTACGAGCAGTACTTC
CASSLGQGGYEQYF
>TRBV4-1|-|TRBJ1-5|-
TGCGCCAGCAGCCAAGAGGGGAGCCTTAGCAATCAGCCCCAGCATTTT
CASSQEGSLSNQPQHF
>TRBV6-1|-|TRBJ1-3|TRBD1
TGTGCCAGCAGTGCGCAGGGGGCGAACTCTGGAAACACCATATATTTT
CASSAQGANSGNTIYF
>TRBV3-1/TRBV3-2|once|TRBJ1-3|TRBD1
TGTGCCAGCAGCGACAGGGAAAGCTCTGGAAACACCATATATTTT
CASSDRESSGNTIYF
>TRBV28|-|TRBJ2-4|TRBD2
TGTGCCAGCAGTTCATCGCAGCGGGGGGTAGCCAAAAACATTCAGTACTTC
CASSSSQRGVAKNIQYF
>TRBV18|few|TRBJ2-7|-
TGTGCCAGCTCACCGGACTCAGGTCCCTACGAGCAGTACTTC
CASSPDSGPYEQYF
>TRBV3-1/TRBV3-2|-|TRBJ2-7|-
TGTGCCAGCAGCCCGTTCTGGACTACCTACTACGAGCAGTACTTC
CASSPFWTTYYEQYF
>TRBV7-2|-|TRBJ1-2|TRBD1
TGTGCCAGCAGCCCTTACATATCGGGACAGGAGGATGGCTACACCTTC
CASSPYISGQEDGYTF
>TRBV11-2|-|TRBJ1-1|-
TGTGCCAGCAGCTTAGATGTTAGCGGGCAGGAAGCTTTCTTT
CASSLDVSGQEAFF